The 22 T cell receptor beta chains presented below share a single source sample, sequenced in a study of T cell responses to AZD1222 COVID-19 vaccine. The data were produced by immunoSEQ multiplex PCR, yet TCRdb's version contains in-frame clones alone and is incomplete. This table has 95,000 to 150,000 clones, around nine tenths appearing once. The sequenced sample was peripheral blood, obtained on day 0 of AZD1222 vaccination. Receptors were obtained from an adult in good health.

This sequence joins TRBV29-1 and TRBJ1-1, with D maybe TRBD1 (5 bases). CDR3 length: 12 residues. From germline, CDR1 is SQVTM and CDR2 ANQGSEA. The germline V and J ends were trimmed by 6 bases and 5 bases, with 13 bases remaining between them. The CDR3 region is CSVGQGRTEAFF. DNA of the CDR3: TGCAGCGTCGGCCAGGGTAGAACTGAAGCTTTCTTT.

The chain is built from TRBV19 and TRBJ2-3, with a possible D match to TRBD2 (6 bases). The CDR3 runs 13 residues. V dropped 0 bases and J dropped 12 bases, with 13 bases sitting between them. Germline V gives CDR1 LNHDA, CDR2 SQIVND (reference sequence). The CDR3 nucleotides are TGTGCCAGTAGTATAGAGGGGACTCGGATCCAGTATTTT. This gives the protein CASSIEGTRIQYF.

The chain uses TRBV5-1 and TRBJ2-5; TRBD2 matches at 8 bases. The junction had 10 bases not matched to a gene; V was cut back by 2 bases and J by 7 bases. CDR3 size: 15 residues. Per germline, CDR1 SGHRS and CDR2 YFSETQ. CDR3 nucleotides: TGCGCCAGCAGCTTACTTACTAGCGGCCCAGGGACCCAGTACTTC. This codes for CASSLLTSGPGTQYF.

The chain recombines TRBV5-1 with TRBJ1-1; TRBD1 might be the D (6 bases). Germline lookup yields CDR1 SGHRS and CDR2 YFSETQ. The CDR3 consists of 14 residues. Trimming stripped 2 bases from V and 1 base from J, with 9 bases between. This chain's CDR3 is CASSFPGQNTEAFF. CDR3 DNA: TGCGCCAGCAGCTTCCCGGGACAGAACACTGAAGCTTTCTTT.

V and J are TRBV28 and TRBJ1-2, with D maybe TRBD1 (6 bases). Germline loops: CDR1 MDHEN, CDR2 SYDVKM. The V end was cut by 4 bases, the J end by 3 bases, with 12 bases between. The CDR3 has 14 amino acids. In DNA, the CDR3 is TGTGCCAGCAGTTCAGGGGTTCGAGACTATGGCTACACCTTC. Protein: CASSSGVRDYGYTF.

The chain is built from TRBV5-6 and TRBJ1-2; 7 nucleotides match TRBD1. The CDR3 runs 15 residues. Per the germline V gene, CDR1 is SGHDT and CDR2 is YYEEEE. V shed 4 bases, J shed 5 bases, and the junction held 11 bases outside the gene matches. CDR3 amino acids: CASSPSGGLNYGYTF. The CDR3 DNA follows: TGTGCCAGCAGCCCGTCAGGGGGACTCAATTATGGCTACACCTTC.

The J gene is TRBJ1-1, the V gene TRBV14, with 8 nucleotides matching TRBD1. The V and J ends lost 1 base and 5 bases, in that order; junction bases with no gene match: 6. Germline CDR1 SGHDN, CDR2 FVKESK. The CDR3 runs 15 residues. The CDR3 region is CASSQVDRGYTEAFF. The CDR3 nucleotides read TGTGCCAGCAGCCAAGTTGACAGGGGATATACTGAAGCTTTCTTT.

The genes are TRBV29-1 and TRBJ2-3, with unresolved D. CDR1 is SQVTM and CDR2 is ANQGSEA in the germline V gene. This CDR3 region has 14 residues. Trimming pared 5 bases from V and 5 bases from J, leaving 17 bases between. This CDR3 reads CSVPSWWREDTQYF. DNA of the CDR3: TGCAGCGTTCCTAGTTGGTGGCGTGAAGATACGCAGTATTTT.

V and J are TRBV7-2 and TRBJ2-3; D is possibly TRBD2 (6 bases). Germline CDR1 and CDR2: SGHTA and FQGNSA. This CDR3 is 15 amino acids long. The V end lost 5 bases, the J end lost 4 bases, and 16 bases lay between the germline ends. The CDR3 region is CASSVRPPGADTQYF. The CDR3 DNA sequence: TGTGCCAGCAGCGTTCGACCCCCGGGGGCAGATACGCAGTATTTT.

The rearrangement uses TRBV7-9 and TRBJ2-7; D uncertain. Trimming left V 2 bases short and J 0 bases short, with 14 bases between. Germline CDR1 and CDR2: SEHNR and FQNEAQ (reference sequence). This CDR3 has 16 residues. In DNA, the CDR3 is TGTGCCAGCAGCTTACCCTGGTCTGGCGGCTCCTACGAGCAGTACTTC. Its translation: CASSLPWSGGSYEQYF.

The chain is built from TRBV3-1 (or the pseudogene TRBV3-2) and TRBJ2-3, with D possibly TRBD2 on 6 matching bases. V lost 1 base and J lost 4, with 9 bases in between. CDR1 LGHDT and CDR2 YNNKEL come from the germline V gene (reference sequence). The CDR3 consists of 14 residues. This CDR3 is CASSQGAGPDTQYF. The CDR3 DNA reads TGTGCCAGCAGCCAAGGGGCGGGGCCAGATACGCAGTATTTT.

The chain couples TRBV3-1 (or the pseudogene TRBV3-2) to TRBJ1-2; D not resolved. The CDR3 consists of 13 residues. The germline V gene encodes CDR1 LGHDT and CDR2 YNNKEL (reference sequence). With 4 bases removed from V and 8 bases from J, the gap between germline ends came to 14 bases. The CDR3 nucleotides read TGTGCCAGCAGCCCAGCCCCGTTTATGGGCTACACCTTC. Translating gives CASSPAPFMGYTF.

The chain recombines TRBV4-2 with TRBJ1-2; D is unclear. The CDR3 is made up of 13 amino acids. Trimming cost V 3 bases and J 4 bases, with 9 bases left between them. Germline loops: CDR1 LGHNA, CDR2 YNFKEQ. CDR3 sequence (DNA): TGTGCCAGCAGCCAGCGGGGTGGCTATGGCTACACCTTC. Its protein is CASSQRGGYGYTF.

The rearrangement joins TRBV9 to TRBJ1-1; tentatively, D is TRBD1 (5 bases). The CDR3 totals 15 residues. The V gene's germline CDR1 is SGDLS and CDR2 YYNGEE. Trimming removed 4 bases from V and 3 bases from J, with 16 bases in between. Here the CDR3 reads CASSTRGGIHTEAFF. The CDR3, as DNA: TGTGCCAGCAGCACCCGCGGGGGTATACACACTGAAGCTTTCTTT.

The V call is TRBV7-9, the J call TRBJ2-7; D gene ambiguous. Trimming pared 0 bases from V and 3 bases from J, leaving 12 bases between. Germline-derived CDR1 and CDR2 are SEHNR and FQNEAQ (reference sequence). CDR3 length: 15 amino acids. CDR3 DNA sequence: TGTGCCAGCAGCTTAGCGGCCTCAACCAACTACGAGCAGTACTTC. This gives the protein CASSLAASTNYEQYF.

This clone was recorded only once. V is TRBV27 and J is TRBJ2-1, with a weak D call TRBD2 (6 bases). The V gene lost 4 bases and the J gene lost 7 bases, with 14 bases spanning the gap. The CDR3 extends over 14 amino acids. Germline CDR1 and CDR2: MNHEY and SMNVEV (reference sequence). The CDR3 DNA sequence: TGTGCCAGCAGTTGGTCGACTAGAGGAAATGAGCAGTTCTTC. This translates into CASSWSTRGNEQFF.

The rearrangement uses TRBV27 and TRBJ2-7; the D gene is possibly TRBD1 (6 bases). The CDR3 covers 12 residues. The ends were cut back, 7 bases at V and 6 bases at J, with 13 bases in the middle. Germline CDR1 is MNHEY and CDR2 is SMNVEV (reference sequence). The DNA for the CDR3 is TGTGCCAGCATCGCCCCCAGGGGCGAGCAGTACTTC. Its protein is CASIAPRGEQYF.

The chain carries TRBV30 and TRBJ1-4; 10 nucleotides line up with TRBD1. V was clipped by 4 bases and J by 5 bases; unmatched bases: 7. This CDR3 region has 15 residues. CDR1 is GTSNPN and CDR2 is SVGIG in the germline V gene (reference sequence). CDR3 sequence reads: CAWTGVGQGNEKLFF. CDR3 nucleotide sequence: TGTGCCTGGACTGGTGTGGGACAGGGGAATGAAAAACTGTTTTTT.

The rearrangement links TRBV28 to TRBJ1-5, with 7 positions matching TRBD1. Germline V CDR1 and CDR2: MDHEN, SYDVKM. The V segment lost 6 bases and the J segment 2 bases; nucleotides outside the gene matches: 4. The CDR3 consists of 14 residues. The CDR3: CASRGTARNQPQHF. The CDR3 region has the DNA TGTGCCAGCAGGGGGACAGCGCGCAATCAGCCCCAGCATTTT.

CDR3 in amino acids: CASRPRTGISPLHF. The CDR3 region has the DNA TGTGCCAGCAGACCCCGGACGGGGATCTCACCCCTCCACTTT. V gene TRBV7-9 combines with J gene TRBJ1-6; D is unclear. CDR3 length: 14 amino acids. Germline assignment: CDR1 SEHNR and CDR2 FQNEAQ (reference sequence). With 6 bases removed from V and 10 bases from J, the gap between germline ends came to 16 bases. Drawing the rest from reference TRBV7-9 and TRBJ1-6, the complete variable domain is DTGVSQNPRHKITKRGQNVTFRCDPISEHNRLYWYRQTLGQGPEFLTYFQNEAQLEKSRLLSDRFSAERPKGSFSTLEIQRTEQGDSAMYLCASRPRTGISPLHFGNGTRLTVT.

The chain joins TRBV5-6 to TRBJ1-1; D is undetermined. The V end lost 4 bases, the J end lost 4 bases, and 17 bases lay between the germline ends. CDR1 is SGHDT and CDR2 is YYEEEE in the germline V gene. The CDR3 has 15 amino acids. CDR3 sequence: CASSGISRSGTEAFF. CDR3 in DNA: TGTGCCAGCAGCGGAATCTCGAGGAGTGGCACTGAAGCTTTCTTT.

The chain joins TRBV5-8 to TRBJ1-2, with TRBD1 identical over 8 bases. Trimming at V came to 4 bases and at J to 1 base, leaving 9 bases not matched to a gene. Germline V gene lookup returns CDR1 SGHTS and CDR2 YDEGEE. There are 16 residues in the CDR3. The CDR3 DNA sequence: TGTGCCAGCAGCCCAACCACAGGGGGGTATAACTATGGCTACACCTTC. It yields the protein CASSPTTGGYNYGYTF.